A selection of T cell receptor beta chains follows, all from one sample in a study of cytomegalovirus exposure and HLA in healthy donors. Sequencing used immunoSEQ multiplex PCR; TCRdb keeps in-frame clones, though not all of them. The sample includes about 170,000 clones, nearly 90% seen only once; the top ten take 4% to 5%. Sequencing input: PBMCs. The receptors derive from a man aged 18 to 35 in good health and CMV-seropositive. The CDR3 runs from the conserved cysteine through the conserved F or W. The order of the fields is J gene, clone size, D gene, V gene, CDR3 protein, CDR3 DNA. A D gene is named only where the DNA matches it firmly. Expanded clones are given a class, and other clones once, few, many or no size at all.

TRBJ2-5,.,TRBD1,TRBV11-2,CASSPDRQETQYF,TGTGCCAGCAGCCCGGACAGGCAAGAGACCCAGTACTTC
TRBJ1-1,.,TRBD1,TRBV2,CASSETGQYTEAFF,TGTGCCAGCAGTGAGACAGGGCAGTACACTGAAGCTTTCTTT
TRBJ2-3,once,TRBD2,TRBV5-1,CASRPGLADFSTDTQYF,TGCGCCAGCAGACCGGGACTAGCGGATTTTAGCACAGATACGCAGTATTTT
TRBJ2-3,.,TRBD2,TRBV19,CASSLTGGGRLDTQYF,TGTGCCAGTAGCCTTACCGGGGGGGGACGTCTAGATACGCAGTATTTT
TRBJ1-3,.,.,TRBV7-9,CASRSTASGNTIYF,TGTGCCAGCAGATCGACTGCTTCTGGAAACACCATATATTTT
TRBJ1-2,.,TRBD1,TRBV11-3,CASSRGTGGGYTF,TGTGCCAGCAGCCGGGGGACAGGGGGCGGCTACACCTTC
TRBJ1-1,.,.,TRBV7-9,CASSLGTGYMNTEAFF,TGTGCCAGCAGCTTAGGTACAGGGTACATGAACACTGAAGCTTTCTTT
TRBJ1-1,once,TRBD1,TRBV7-6,CASSGYRGRRQNTEAFF,TGTGCCAGCAGCGGATACAGGGGGCGACGGCAGAACACTGAAGCTTTCTTT
TRBJ2-7,once,.,TRBV6-1,CASSERVRIMQYF,TGTGCCAGCAGTGAACGCGTGAGGATTATGCAGTACTTC
TRBJ2-1,.,.,TRBV27,CASSGGTSPLVRYNEQFF,TGTGCCAGCAGCGGCGGCACTAGCCCTCTAGTTAGATACAATGAGCAGTTCTTC
TRBJ2-1,.,TRBD2,TRBV11-2,CASSLLAYTYNEQFF,TGTGCCAGCAGCCTACTAGCGTACACCTACAATGAGCAGTTCTTC
TRBJ1-2,.,.,TRBV6-6,CASSYKGGGDYGYTF,TGTGCCAGCAGTTACAAGGGAGGAGGAGACTATGGCTACACCTTC
TRBJ2-5,.,TRBD1,TRBV4-1,CASSQEDRAVETQYF,TGCGCCAGCAGCCAAGAAGACAGGGCGGTGGAGACCCAGTACTTC
TRBJ2-1,.,TRBD2,TRBV29-1,CSVAGGYNEQFF,TGCAGCGTTGCGGGGGGCTACAATGAGCAGTTCTTC
TRBJ1-2,.,TRBD1,TRBV5-1,CASSPSGTGVFGYTF,TGCGCCAGCAGCCCATCCGGGACAGGGGTTTTTGGCTACACCTTC